Listed below are T cell receptor beta chains from one sample, sequenced in a study of cytomegalovirus exposure and HLA in healthy donors. This table comes from immunoSEQ multiplex PCR, and its TCRdb copy is limited to in-frame clones, with some not included. The table records about 230,000 clones, around 80% of them present only once. Material: PBMCs. The receptors here all came from a boy under 18 in good health and CMV-seronegative. Each CDR3 is given with its conserved first and last residue. Fields, in order: J gene, D gene, V gene, clone size, CDR3 DNA, CDR3 protein. The D gene is left open where the match is weak. Some rows have no size entry. The others give once, few or many, or a class for an expanded clone.

>TRBJ2-5|TRBD2|TRBV7-6|.
TGTGCCAGCAGCAAGACTAGCGGGGGGGCGGAGACCCAGTACTTC
CASSKTSGGAETQYF
>TRBJ1-1|.|TRBV2|.
TGTGCCAGCAGTTCAGGGTTGAACACTGAAGCTTTCTTT
CASSSGLNTEAFF
>TRBJ1-2|.|TRBV19|once
TGTGCCAGTAGTATTACGAGCTATGGCTACACCTTC
CASSITSYGYTF
>TRBJ1-5|TRBD1|TRBV5-6|once
TGTGCCAGCAGCTTGGGGGCAGGGGGTGGTTTGTTGCATTTT
CASSLGAGGGLLHF
>TRBJ2-3|TRBD2|TRBV6-6|.
TGTGCCAGCAGGACTAGCGGCCCAGATACGCAGTATTTT
CASRTSGPDTQYF
>TRBJ1-2|.|TRBV6-1|.
TGTGCCAGCAGGGCCCGATTTAGCGAGGGCTACACCTTC
CASRARFSEGYTF
>TRBJ2-1|TRBD2|TRBV7-6|.
TGTGCCAGCAGCCCGCCAGCGGGAGGGAACAATGAGCAGTTCTTC
CASSPPAGGNNEQFF
>TRBJ1-1|TRBD1|TRBV11-2|.
TGTGCCAGCAGCTTGAACAGGGGGCTTAACACTGAAGCTTTCTTT
CASSLNRGLNTEAFF
>TRBJ2-1|TRBD2|TRBV11-3|.
TGTGCCAGCAGCTTAGACAGTAGCGGGGGGGTACAAGAGCAGTTCTTC
CASSLDSSGGVQEQFF
>TRBJ2-7|TRBD2|TRBV6-5|.
TGTGCCAGCAGGCGGGGGAATTCTGACGGGTCCGAGCAGTACTTC
CASRRGNSDGSEQYF
>TRBJ2-3|TRBD2|TRBV27|once
TGTGCCAGCAGCCTTGGGACTAGCGGGGAAGATACGCAGTATTTT
CASSLGTSGEDTQYF
>TRBJ2-1|TRBD2|TRBV5-6|.
TGTGCCAGCAGGCATAGCGGGGGGAGCTCCTACAATGAGCAGTTCTTC
CASRHSGGSSYNEQFF
>TRBJ2-1|TRBD1|TRBV5-4|few
TGTGCCAGCAGCTTCCGGACAGGGTCCTACAATGAGCAGTTCTTC
CASSFRTGSYNEQFF
>TRBJ2-7|TRBD1|TRBV6-5|.
TGTGCCAGCAGTTACGGGACAGGGTACGAGCAGTACTTC
CASSYGTGYEQYF
>TRBJ1-1|.|TRBV13|.
TGTGCCAGCAGCTTAGGGGGGGCGAGAACTGAAGCTTTCTTT
CASSLGGARTEAFF
>TRBJ2-5|.|TRBV9|.
TGTGCCAGCAGCCCTAGACGGGACTCCCCGTACCAAGAGACCCAGTACTTC
CASSPRRDSPYQETQYF
>TRBJ2-3|TRBD2|TRBV7-6|once
TGTGCCAGCAGCTTTTTAGCGACTAGCACGGATACGCAGTATTTT
CASSFLATSTDTQYF
>TRBJ1-2|TRBD1|TRBV5-4|.
TGTGCCAGCAGCTTTAGGACAGGCTACTATGGCTACACCTTC
CASSFRTGYYGYTF
>TRBJ1-5|.|TRBV6-6|few
TGTGCCGTGGGCACACCCAATCAGCCCCAGCATTTT
CAVGTPNQPQHF
>TRBJ2-1|.|TRBV4-1|.
TGCGCCAGCAGCCCCGGCCGGACTTACAATGAGCAGTTCTTC
CASSPGRTYNEQFF
>TRBJ1-1|.|TRBV19|few
TGTGCCAGTAGTATAGGATTCCGAGTTGGGGGCAGCTTGAACACTGAAGCTTTCTTT
CASSIGFRVGGSLNTEAFF
>TRBJ1-5|.|TRBV19|.
TGTGCCAGTAGTACGGACCGACAGTATAGCAATCAGCCCCAGCATTTT
CASSTDRQYSNQPQHF
>TRBJ1-1|.|TRBV27|.
TGTGCCAGCAGTTTATCGAGGGAGGAATGGGGGAACACTGAAGCTTTCTTT
CASSLSREEWGNTEAFF
>TRBJ2-5|TRBD2|TRBV6-1|.
TGTGCCACCTCTAAGACTAGCGGTCTCCAGTACTTC
CATSKTSGLQYF
>TRBJ1-1|.|TRBV12-1|once
TGTGCCAGCAGCTTTGCCGCAGGGATGGACACTGAAGCTTTCTTT
CASSFAAGMDTEAFF
>TRBJ2-3|.|TRBV5-4|.
TGTGCCAGCAGCCCGTCCACAGATACGCAGTATTTT
CASSPSTDTQYF
>TRBJ1-6|.|TRBV5-6|.
TGTGCCAGCAGCTTGCCCAGGGCCCATTCACCCCTCCACTTT
CASSLPRAHSPLHF
>TRBJ2-7|.|TRBV2|few
TGTGCCAGCAGCCCCATCTCCTACGAGCAGTACTTC
CASSPISYEQYF
>TRBJ2-2|TRBD2|TRBV29-1|once
TGCAGCGTGGGCGGACTAGTAGGCGGGGAGCTGTTTTTT
CSVGGLVGGELFF
>TRBJ2-2|.|TRBV5-1|.
TGCGCCAGCAGCTCGGACTACGCAAACACCGGGGAGCTGTTTTTT
CASSSDYANTGELFF
>TRBJ1-5|TRBD1|TRBV6-5|.
TGTGCCAGCAGTTGGGACAGGGGGAATCAGCCCCAGCATTTT
CASSWDRGNQPQHF
>TRBJ2-7|.|TRBV25-1|few
TGTGCCAGCATGGGACAGGCGGGGGCCTACGAGCAGTACTTC
CASMGQAGAYEQYF
>TRBJ2-3|TRBD2|TRBV7-2|.
TGTGCCAGCAGCTTAGAACTGGCTAGCGGGGATTACACAGATACGCAGTATTTT
CASSLELASGDYTDTQYF
>TRBJ1-3|.|TRBV19|.
TGTGCCAGTAGTAGAGGGAGTGGAAACACCATATATTTT
CASSRGSGNTIYF
>TRBJ2-4|TRBD2|TRBV27|few
TGTGCCAGCAGCACACGGGACTCATCTAGCGGGGGGGCCCGGTACTTC
CASSTRDSSSGGARYF
>TRBJ2-7|TRBD2|TRBV6-1|.
TGTGCCAGCAACGGACTAGCGGCATCCTACGAGCAGTACTTC
CASNGLAASYEQYF
>TRBJ2-3|.|TRBV6-6|.
TGTGCCAGCAGTCCCCAGGGCACAGATACGCAGTATTTT
CASSPQGTDTQYF
>TRBJ2-5|TRBD2|TRBV7-3|.
TGTGCCAGCAGCCTAGGGACTAGCGGGGAGACCCAGTACTTC
CASSLGTSGETQYF
>TRBJ2-2|.|TRBV5-1|.
TGCGCCAGCAGCTGGCAGGGGGGTATAAAGACCGGGGAGCTGTTTTTT
CASSWQGGIKTGELFF
>TRBJ2-3|.|TRBV7-9|.
TGTTCCAGCAGTCCCACTTGGGGGAGGTTACTTGGTACGCAGTATTTT
CSSSPTWGRLLGTQYF